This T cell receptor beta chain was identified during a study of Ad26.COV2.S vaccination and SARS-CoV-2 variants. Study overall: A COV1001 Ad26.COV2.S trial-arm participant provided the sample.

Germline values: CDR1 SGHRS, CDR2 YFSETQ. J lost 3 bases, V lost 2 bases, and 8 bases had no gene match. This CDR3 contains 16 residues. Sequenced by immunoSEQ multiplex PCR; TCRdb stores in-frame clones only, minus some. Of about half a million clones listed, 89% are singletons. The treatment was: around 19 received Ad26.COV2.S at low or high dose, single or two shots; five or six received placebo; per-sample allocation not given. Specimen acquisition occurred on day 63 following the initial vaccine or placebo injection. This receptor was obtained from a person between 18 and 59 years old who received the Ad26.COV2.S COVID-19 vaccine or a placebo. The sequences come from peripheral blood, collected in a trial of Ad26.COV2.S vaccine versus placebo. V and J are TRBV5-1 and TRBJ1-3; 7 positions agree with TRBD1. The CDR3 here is CASSFLAGQSGNTIYF. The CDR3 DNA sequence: TGCGCCAGCAGCTTCCTGGCGGGACAGAGTGGAAACACCATATATTTT.